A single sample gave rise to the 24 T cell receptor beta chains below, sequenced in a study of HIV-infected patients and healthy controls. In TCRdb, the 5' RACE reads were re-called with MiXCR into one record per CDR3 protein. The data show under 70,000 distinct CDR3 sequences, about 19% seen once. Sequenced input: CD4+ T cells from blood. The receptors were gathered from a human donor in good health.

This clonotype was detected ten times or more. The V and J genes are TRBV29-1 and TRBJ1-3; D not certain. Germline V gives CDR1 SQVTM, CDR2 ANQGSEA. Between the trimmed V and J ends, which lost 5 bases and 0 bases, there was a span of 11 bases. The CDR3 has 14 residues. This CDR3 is CSVSLGPSGNTIYF. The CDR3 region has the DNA TGCAGCGTTTCCCTCGGGCCCTCTGGAAACACCATATATTTT.

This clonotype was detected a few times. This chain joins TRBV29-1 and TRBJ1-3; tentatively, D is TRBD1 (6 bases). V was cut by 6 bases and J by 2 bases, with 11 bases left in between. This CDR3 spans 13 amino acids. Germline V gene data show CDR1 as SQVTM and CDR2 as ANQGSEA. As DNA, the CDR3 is TGCAGCGTCGGCGGGGGGCCTGGAAACACCATATATTTT. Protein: CSVGGGPGNTIYF.

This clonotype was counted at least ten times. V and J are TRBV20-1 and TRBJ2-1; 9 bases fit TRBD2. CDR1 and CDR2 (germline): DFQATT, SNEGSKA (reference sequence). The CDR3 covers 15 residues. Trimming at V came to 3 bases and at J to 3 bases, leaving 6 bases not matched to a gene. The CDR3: CSASRAGGDYNEQFF. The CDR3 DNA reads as TGCAGTGCTAGTCGGGCGGGAGGGGACTACAATGAGCAGTTCTTC.

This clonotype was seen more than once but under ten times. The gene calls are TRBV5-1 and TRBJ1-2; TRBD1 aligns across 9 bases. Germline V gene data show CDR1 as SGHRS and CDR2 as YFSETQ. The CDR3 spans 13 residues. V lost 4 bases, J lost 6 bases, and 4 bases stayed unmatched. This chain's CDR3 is CASSVGQGNGYTF. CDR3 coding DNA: TGCGCCAGCAGCGTGGGACAGGGCAATGGCTACACCTTC.

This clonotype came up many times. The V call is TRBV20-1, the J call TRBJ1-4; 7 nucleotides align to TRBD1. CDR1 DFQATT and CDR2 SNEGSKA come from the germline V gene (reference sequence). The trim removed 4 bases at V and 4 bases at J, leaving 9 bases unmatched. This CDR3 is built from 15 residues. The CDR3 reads CSAKDATGLNEKLFF. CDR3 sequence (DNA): TGCAGTGCTAAAGACGCGACAGGGCTTAATGAAAAACTGTTTTTT.

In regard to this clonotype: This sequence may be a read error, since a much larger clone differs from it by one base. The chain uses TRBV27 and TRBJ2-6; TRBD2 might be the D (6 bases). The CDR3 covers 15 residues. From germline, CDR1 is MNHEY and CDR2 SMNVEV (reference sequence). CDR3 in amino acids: CASRQEGSGANILTF. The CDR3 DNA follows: TGTGCCAGCAGACAGGAGGGGTCTGGGGCCAACATCCTGACTTTC.

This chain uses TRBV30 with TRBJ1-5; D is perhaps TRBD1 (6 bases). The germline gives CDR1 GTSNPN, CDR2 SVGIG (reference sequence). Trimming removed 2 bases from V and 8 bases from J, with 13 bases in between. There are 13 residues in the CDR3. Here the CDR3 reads CAWSRSRGEPQHF. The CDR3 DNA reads TGTGCCTGGAGTCGTTCAAGGGGGGAGCCCCAGCATTTT.

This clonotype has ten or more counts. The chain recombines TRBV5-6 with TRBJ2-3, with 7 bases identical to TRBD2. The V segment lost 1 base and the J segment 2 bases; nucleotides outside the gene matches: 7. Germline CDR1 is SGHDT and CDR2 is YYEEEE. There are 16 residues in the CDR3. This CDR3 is CASSLLEAGLTDTQYF. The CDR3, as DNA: TGTGCCAGCAGCTTGCTCGAAGCGGGGCTCACAGATACGCAGTATTTT.

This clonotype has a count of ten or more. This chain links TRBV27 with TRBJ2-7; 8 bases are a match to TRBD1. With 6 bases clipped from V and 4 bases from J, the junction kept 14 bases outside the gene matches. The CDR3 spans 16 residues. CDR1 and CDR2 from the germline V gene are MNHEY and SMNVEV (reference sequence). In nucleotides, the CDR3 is TGTGCCAGCAGAACCTATCGTCAGGGGGCGATGTACGAGCAGTACTTC. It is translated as CASRTYRQGAMYEQYF.

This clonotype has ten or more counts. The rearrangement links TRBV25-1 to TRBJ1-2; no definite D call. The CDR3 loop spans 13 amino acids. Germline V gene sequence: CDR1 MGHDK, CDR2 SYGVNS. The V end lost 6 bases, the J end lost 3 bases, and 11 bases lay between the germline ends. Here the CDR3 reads CASRKGVDYGYTF. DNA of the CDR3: TGTGCCAGCAGGAAGGGCGTCGACTATGGCTACACCTTC.

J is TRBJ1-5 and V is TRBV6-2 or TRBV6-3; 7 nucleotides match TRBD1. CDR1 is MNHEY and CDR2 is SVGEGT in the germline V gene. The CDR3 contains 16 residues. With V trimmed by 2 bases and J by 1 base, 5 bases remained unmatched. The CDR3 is CASSYLRQGSNQPQHF. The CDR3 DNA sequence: TGTGCCAGCAGTTACCTCAGACAGGGCAGCAATCAGCCCCAGCATTTT.

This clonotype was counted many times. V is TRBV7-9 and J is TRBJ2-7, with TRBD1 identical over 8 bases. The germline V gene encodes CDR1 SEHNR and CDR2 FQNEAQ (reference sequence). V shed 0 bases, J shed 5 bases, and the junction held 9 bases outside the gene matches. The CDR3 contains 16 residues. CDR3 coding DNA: TGTGCCAGCAGCTTAGCGTTCGGACAGGGAGGCCACGAGCAGTACTTC. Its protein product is CASSLAFGQGGHEQYF.

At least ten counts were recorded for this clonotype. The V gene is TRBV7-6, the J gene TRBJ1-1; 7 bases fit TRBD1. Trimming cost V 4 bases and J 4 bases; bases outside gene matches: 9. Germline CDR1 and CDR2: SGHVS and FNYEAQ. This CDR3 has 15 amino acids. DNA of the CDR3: TGTGCCAGCAGCTCAGCCGACAGGGTGACCACTGAAGCTTTCTTT. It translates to CASSSADRVTTEAFF.

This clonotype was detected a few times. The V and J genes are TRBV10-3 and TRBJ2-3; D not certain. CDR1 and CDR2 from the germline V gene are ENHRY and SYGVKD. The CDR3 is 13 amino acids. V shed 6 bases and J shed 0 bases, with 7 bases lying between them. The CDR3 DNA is TGTGCCATCAGGGAAGCTAGCACAGATACGCAGTATTTT. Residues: CAIREASTDTQYF.

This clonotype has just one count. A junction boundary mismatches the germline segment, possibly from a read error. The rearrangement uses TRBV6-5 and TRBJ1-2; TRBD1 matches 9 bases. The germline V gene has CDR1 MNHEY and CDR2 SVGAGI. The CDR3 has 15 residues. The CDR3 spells CASSYSSPGQGGDTF. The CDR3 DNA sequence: TGTGCCAGCAGTTACTCGAGTCCGGGACAGGGTGGCGACACCTTC.

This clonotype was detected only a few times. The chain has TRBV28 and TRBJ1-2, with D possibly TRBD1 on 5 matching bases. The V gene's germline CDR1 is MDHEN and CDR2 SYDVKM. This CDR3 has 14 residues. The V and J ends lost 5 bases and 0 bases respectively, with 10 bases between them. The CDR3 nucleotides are TGTGCCAGCAGTGCCGGACAACCTAACTATGGCTACACCTTC. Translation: CASSAGQPNYGYTF.

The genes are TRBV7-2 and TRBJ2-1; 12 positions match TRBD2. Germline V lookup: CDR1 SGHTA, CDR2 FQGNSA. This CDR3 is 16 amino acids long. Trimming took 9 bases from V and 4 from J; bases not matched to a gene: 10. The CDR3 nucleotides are TGTGCCAGTTACACGACTAGCGGGAGTCGGTACAATGAGCAGTTCTTC. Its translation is CASYTTSGSRYNEQFF.

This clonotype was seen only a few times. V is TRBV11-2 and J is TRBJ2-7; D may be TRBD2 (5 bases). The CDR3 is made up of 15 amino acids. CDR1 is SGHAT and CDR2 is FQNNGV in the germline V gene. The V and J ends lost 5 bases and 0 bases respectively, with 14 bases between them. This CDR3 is CASSGGSSRSYEQYF. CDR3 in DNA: TGTGCCAGCAGCGGAGGTAGTTCACGCTCCTACGAGCAGTACTTC.

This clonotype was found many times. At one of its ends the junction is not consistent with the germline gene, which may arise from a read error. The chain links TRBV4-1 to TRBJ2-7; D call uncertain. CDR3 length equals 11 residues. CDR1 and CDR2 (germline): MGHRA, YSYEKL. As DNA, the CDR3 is TGCGCCAGCAGCTCTACCCCGAGTTATTGGTTC. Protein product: CASSSTPSYWF.

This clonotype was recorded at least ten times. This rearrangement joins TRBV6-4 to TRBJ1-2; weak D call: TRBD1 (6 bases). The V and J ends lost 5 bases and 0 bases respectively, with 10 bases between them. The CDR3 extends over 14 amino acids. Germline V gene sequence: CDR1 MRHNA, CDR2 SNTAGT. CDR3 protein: CASSPGTTNYGYTF. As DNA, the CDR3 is TGTGCCAGCAGTCCCGGGACAACTAACTATGGCTACACCTTC.

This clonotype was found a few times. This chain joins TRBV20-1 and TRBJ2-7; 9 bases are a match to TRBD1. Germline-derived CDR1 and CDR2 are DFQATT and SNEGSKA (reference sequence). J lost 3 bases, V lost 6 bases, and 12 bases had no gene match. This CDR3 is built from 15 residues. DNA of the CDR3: TGCAGTGCAGCTTCTCCGGGACAGGGTATCTACGAGCAGTACTTC. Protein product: CSAASPGQGIYEQYF.

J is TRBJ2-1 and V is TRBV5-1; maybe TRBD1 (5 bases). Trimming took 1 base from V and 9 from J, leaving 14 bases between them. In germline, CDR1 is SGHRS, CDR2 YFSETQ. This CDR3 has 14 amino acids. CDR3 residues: CASSLSPRGAEQFF. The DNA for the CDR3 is TGCGCCAGCAGCTTGTCCCCTAGGGGCGCTGAGCAGTTCTTC.

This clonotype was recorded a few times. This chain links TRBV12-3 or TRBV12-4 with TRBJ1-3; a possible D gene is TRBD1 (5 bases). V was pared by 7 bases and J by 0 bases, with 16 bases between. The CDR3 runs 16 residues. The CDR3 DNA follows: TGTGCCAGCACCCTCGATTTGAGGGGCTCTGGAAACACCATATATTTT. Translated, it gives CASTLDLRGSGNTIYF.

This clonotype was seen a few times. The CDR3 region is CASRQGTSGAREQFF. DNA for the CDR3: TGCGCCAGCAGACAAGGGACTAGCGGGGCGCGTGAGCAGTTCTTC. The chain combines TRBV5-1 with TRBJ2-1; 13 nucleotides match TRBD2. With V trimmed by 5 bases and J by 9 bases, 8 bases remained unmatched. CDR1 SGHRS and CDR2 YFSETQ come from the germline V gene. The CDR3 length is 15 residues.